The sequence of this T cell receptor beta chain was determined in a study of shared clonotypes between healthy human individuals. Measured with immunoSEQ multiplex PCR; TCRdb has only the in-frame clones, and not every one. In the table there are under 150,000 clones, approximately 70% of which are singletons. Regarding this clone: Its antigen is as yet unknown.

Study findings and constraints: The donor pool, a small one, limited the genetic and exposure-history diversity represented. Estimated richness values were generally larger in naive subsets than in memory subsets.

J was trimmed by 8 bases and V by 4 bases; bases with no gene match: 8. The germline gives CDR1 MNHNY, CDR2 SVGAGI (reference sequence). The CDR3 runs to 15 residues. V gene TRBV6-6 combines with J gene TRBJ2-1; 10 bases align to TRBD2. The sequenced material came from memory CD8+ T cells sorted from blood. Subset of the sample: CD45RO+ cells pooled with CCR7-negative TemRA cells. The origin of this receptor is a woman aged 25 to 39 in good health. This chain's CDR3 is CASSCLSGRGDEQFF. The CDR3 DNA reads TGTGCCAGCAGTTGCTTGAGCGGGAGGGGGGATGAGCAGTTCTTC.